The following is a T cell receptor (beta chain) sequence with its context. The target of this receptor is not known. No base-level quality is on record; no much larger clone is a single base apart. V has 7 bases trimmed and J has 3 bases trimmed; junction bases matching no gene number 17. Spanning cysteine to phenylalanine, the CDR3 consists of 18 amino acids. CDR3 DNA is the only sequence kept; it has 54 bases, read in frame from the first base. For CDR1 and CDR2, the germline V gene lists MDHEN and SYDVKM. These data belong to a study of immune aging and cytomegalovirus after organ transplant (dated by TCRdb to the early 2020s). The study in broad terms: All transplant recipients received three-drug immunosuppression with prednisone, tacrolimus, and mycophenolate. General findings and caveats noted by the study authors: Following viremia, aged-phenotype cells rose post-transplant in clones of any size, with the rise occurring earlier in large clones (days 200-264) than in small clones. Large clones contained a higher proportion of TEMRA cells, and the seven largest clones (just over 1,900 cells) acquired aged and TEMRA cells while losing TCM cells. CD57 was not measured in the sequencing data, so a conservative gene-based aging definition was used instead.

The meaning of the sample's time point label: five sample-tagged time points from pre-transplant (day -1) to day 368 post-transplant, pooled. After thawing, PBMC were stimulated with a CMV IE-1 overlapping peptide library for under 15 hours, with no transport inhibitors added. After thawing, cells were rested overnight and were then stimulated in R10 medium with CD28/CD49d costimulation. The IE-1 peptide library was made up of 15-amino-acid peptides, each overlapping by 11 amino acids. Each time point was barcoded with BD Single-Cell Multiplexing Kit Sample Tags, pooled, and stained with oligo-conjugated anti-CD45RA plus sorting antibodies. A BD FACSAria III was used to sort CMV-responsive CD8+CD137+ and CD4+CD154+ T cells at 4-way purity. Blood samples were drawn into EDTA vacutainers and processed by Ficoll gradient within 1-24 hours. Library construction relied on single-cell sequencing. The sequencer listed for this sample is Illumina NovaSeq 6000. The BD Rhapsody Targeted mRNA and AbSeq Reagent Kit was used in a microwell format for cell capture and library preparation. The libraries included TCR, sample tags, AbSeq, and targeted mRNA from the Human T-Cell Expression Panel, along with custom TOX and TOX2 primers. Sequencing of the libraries was done on an Illumina NovaSeq. The original methods were these. The analysis covered 10468 cells in total, of which 7,000 to 8,500 were CD8 T cells and 4494 were CD8 T cells with an identifiable TCR CDR3. On the Seven Bridges Genomics platform, raw data were run through the BD Rhapsody Targeted Analysis Pipeline with V(D)J processing. SeqGeq 1.6.0 was used for quality control, Sample Tag demultiplexing with Lex-BDSMK, clone identification with VDJ Explorer, and Seurat clustering. Clones comprising <1% of CD8 T cells were considered non-expanded; clones comprising >2.5% of the sample were considered clonal expansions. The public reads were reanalyzed by TCRdb: fastp trimming at Q25, MiXCR alignment, in-frame beta chains only. Under each unique CDR3 protein, matching rows form one entry showing the most common genes and DNA. None of the V and J calls come from the authors' own analysis; TCRdb made them. The sample data list approximately 22,000 distinct CDR3 sequences, and roughly 36% of these were observed just once. The ten largest clones take up less than 30% of the sample.

The source is a female donor who had a heart transplant and CMV viremia. The sample here was CMV peptide-activated CD4+ and CD8+ T cells sorted from blood, taken at five time points, pooled. The sample's cell subset or site label, decoded: sorted CD8+CD137+ and CD4+CD154+ T cells after 12 h CMV IE-1 peptide stimulation. The rearranged segments are TRBV28 and TRBJ2-4, and 8 bases in between align with TRBD1. The CDR3 region reads CASNSPRTGRSGKNIQYF. DNA sequence: TGTGCCAGCAATTCTCCCAGGACAGGGCGGTCGGGCAAAAACATTCAGTACTTC.